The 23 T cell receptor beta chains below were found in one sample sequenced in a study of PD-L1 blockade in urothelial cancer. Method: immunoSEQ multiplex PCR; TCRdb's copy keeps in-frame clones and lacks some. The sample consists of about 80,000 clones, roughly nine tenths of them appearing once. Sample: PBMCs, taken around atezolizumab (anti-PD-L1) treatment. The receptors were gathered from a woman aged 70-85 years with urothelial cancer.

The CDR3 nucleotides read TGTGCCATCAGTGGGACTAGCTTATCGAACACCGGGGAGCTGTTTTTT. Protein: CAISGTSLSNTGELFF. The rearrangement joins TRBV10-3 to TRBJ2-2; 8 bases fit TRBD2. CDR3 length: 16 residues. From germline, CDR1 is ENHRY and CDR2 SYGVKD. V shed 4 bases and J 0 bases; nucleotides not matched to a gene: 4.

The CDR3 bases are TGTGCCAGCAGACCTACAGGGGGGGGATACAATGAGCAGTTCTTC. Protein: CASRPTGGGYNEQFF. The genes are TRBV6-5 and TRBJ2-1, with D possibly being TRBD1 (8 bases). The V and J ends lost 6 bases and 4 bases respectively, with 16 bases between them. There are 15 residues in the CDR3. Germline-derived CDR1 and CDR2 are MNHEY and SVGAGI.

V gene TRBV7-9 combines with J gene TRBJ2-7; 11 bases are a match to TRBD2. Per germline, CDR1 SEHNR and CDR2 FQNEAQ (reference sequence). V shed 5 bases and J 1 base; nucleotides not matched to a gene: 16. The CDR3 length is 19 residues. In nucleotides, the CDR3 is TGTGCCAGCAGCCCCCCCCGGGTTGGAACTAGCGGGAGTTCCTACGAGCAGTACTTC. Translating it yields CASSPPRVGTSGSSYEQYF. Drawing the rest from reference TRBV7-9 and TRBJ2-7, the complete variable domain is DTGVSQNPRHKITKRGQNVTFRCDPISEHNRLYWYRQTLGQGPEFLTYFQNEAQLEKSRLLSDRFSAERPKGSFSTLEIQRTEQGDSAMYLCASSPPRVGTSGSSYEQYFGPGTRLTVT.

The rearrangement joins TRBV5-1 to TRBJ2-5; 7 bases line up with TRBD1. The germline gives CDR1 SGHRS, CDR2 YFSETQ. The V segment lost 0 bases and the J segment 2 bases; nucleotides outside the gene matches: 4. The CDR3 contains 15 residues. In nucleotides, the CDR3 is TGCGCCAGCAGCTTGGTGGCAGGGGGACAAGAGACCCAGTACTTC. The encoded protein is CASSLVAGGQETQYF.

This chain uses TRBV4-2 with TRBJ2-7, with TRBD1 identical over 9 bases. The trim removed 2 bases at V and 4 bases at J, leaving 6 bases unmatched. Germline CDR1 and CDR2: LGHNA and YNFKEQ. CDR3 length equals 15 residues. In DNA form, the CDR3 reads TGTGCCAGCAGCCAACCGGGACAGGGTGATTACGAGCAGTACTTC. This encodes CASSQPGQGDYEQYF.

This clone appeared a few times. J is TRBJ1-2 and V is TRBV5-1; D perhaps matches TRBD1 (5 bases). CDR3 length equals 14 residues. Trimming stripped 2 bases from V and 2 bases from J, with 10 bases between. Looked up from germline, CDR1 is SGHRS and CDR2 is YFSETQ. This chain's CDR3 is CASSFWRGNYGYTF. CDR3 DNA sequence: TGCGCCAGCAGCTTTTGGCGGGGGAACTATGGCTACACCTTC.

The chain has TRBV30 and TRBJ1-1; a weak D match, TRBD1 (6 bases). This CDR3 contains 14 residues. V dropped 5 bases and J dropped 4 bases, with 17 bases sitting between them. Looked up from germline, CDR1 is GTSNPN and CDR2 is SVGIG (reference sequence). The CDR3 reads CAWLDEGGGTEAFF. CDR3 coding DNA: TGTGCCTGGCTGGATGAGGGAGGGGGCACTGAAGCTTTCTTT. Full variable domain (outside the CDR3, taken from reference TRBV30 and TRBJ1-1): SQTIHQWPATLVQPVGSPLSLECTVEGTSNPNLYWYRQAAGRGLQLLFYSVGIGQISSEVPQNLSASRPQDRQFILSSKKLLLSDSGFYLCAWLDEGGGTEAFFGQGTRLTVV.

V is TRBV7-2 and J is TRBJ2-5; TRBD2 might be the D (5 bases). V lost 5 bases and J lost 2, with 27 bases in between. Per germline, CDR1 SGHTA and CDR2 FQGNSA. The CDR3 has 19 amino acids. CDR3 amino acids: CASSTLVTTRETRQETQYF. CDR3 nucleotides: TGTGCCAGCAGCACCCTCGTGACTACTCGGGAAACCCGGCAAGAGACCCAGTACTTC.

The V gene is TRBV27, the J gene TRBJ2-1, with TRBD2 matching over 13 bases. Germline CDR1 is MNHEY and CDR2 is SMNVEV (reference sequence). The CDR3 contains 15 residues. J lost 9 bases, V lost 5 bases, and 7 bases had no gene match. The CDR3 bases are TGTGCCAGCAGTCAGGGACTAGCGGGACTGGTTGAGCAGTTCTTC. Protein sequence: CASSQGLAGLVEQFF.

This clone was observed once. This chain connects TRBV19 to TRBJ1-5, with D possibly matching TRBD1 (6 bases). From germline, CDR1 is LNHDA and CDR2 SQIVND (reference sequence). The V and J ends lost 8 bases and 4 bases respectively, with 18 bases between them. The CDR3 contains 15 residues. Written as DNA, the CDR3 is TGTGCCAGTCAACTCCAGGGGATTTGGAATCAGCCCCAGCATTTT. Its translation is CASQLQGIWNQPQHF.

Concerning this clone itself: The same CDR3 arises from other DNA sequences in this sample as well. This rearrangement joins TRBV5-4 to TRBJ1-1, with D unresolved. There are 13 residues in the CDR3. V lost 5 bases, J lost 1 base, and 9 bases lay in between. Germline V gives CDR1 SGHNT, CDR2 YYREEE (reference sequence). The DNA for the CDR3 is TGTGCCAGCAGTTTTAGCCAGAACACTGAAGCTTTCTTT. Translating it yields CASSFSQNTEAFF. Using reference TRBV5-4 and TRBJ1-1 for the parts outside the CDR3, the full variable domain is ETGVTQSPTHLIKTRGQQVTLRCSSQSGHNTVSWYQQALGQGPQFIFQYYREEENGRGNFPPRFSGLQFPNYSSELNVNALELDDSALYLCASSFSQNTEAFFGQGTRLTVV.

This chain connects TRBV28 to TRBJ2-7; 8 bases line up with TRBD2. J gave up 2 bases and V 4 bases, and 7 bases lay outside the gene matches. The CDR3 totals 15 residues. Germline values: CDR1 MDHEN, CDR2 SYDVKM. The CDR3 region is CASSSSGRYPYEQYF. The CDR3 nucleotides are TGTGCCAGCAGTTCTAGCGGGCGGTACCCCTACGAGCAGTACTTC. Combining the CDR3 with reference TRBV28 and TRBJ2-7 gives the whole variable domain DVKVTQSSRYLVKRTGEKVFLECVQDMDHENMFWYRQDPGLGLRLIYFSYDVKMKEKGDIPEGYSVSREKKERFSLILESASTNQTSMYLCASSSSGRYPYEQYFGPGTRLTVT.

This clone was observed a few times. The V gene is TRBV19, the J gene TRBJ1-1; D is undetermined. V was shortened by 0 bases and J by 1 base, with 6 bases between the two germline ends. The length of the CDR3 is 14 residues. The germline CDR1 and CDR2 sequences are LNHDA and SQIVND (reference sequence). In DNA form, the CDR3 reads TGTGCCAGTAGTATAGATAACTCGAACACTGAAGCTTTCTTT. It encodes CASSIDNSNTEAFF.

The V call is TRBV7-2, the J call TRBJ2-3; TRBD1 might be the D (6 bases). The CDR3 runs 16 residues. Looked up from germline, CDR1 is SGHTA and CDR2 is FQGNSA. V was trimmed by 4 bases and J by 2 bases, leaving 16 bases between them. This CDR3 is CASSSPGTPDTDTQYF. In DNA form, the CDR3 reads TGTGCCAGCAGCTCTCCCGGGACACCCGACACAGATACGCAGTATTTT.

The CDR3 nucleotides are TGCGCCAGCAGTGGGGGGACTAGCGGGAGGGCCTCCTACGAGCAGTACTTC. This gives the protein CASSGGTSGRASYEQYF. The V gene is TRBV10-1, the J gene TRBJ2-7; 16 bases map to TRBD2. V lost 4 bases, J lost 0 bases, and 3 bases stayed unmatched. The CDR3 is 17 residues long. Germline CDR1 reads WNHNN; CDR2 reads SYGVQD (reference sequence).

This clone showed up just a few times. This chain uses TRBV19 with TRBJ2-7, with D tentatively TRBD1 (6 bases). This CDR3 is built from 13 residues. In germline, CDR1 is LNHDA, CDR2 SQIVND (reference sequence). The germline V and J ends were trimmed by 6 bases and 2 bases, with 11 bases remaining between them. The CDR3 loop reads CASSLDRTYEQYF. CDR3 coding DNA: TGTGCCAGTAGCCTGGACAGAACCTACGAGCAGTACTTC.

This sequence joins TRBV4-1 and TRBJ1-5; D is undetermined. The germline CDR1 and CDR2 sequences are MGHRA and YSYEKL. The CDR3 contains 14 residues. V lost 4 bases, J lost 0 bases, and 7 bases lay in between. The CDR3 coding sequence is TGCGCCAGCAGCCGAGCGACTAGCAATCAGCCCCAGCATTTT. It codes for CASSRATSNQPQHF.

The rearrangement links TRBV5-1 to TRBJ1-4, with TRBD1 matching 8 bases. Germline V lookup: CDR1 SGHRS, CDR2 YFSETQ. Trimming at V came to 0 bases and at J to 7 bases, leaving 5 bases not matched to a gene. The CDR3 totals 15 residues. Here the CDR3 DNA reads TGCGCCAGCAGCTTGGGACAGGGGATCGTTGAAAAACTGTTTTTT. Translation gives CASSLGQGIVEKLFF.

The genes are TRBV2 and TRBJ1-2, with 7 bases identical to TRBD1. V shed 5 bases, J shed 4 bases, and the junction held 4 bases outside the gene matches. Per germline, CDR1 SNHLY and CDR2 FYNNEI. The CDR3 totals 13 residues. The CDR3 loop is CASSKGQSYGYTF. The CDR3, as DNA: TGTGCCAGCAGTAAGGGACAGTCCTATGGCTACACCTTC. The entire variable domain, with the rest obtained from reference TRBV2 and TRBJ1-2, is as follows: EPEVTQTPSHQVTQMGQEVILRCVPISNHLYFYWYRQILGQKVEFLVSFYNNEISEKSEIFDDQFSVERPDGSNFTLKIRSTKLEDSAMYFCASSKGQSYGYTFGSGTRLTVV.

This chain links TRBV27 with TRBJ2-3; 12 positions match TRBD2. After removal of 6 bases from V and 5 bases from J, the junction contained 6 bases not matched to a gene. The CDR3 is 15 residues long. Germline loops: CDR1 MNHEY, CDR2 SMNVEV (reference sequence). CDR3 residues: CASSKTSGSLDTQYF. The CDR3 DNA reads TGTGCCAGCAGCAAGACTAGCGGGAGTTTAGATACGCAGTATTTT.

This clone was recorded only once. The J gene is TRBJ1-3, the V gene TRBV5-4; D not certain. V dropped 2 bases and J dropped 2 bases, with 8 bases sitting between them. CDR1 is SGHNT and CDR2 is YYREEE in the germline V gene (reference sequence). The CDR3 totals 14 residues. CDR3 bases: TGTGCCAGCAGCTTCTCCAGCGCTGGAAACACCATATATTTT. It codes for CASSFSSAGNTIYF.

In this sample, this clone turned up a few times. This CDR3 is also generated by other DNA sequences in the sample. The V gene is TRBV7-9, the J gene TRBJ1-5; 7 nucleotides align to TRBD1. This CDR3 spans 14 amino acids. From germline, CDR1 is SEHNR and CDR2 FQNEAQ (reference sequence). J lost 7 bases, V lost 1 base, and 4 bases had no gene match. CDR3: CASSLGQGWQPQHF. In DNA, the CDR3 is TGTGCCAGCAGCTTAGGACAGGGTTGGCAGCCCCAGCATTTT.

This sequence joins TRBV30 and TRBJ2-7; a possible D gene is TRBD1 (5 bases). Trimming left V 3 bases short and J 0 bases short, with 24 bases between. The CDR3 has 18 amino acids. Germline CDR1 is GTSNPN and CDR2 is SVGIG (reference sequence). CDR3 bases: TGTGCCTGGAGCGGTAAAAGGGTAGGGGTGGTAGCCTCCTACGAGCAGTACTTC. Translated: CAWSGKRVGVVASYEQYF.